The 19 T cell receptor beta chains below all came from one sample that was sequenced in a study of response to subunit inactivated influenza vaccine. MiXCR was run by TCRdb on the RT-PCR reads, yielding one entry per CDR3 protein. The sample records around 650,000 distinct CDR3 sequences, approximately 15% being singletons. The sample here was PBMCs from blood, taken 12 days after vaccination. The receptor source for this set is a man aged 45-65 years who received an inactivated influenza vaccine.

The V call is TRBV28, the J call TRBJ1-1; D gene ambiguous. V gave up 0 bases and J gave up 6 bases, with 8 bases separating them. The CDR3 runs 13 residues. CDR1 is MDHEN and CDR2 is SYDVKM in the germline V gene. This chain's CDR3 is CASSLWGFAEAFF. DNA of the CDR3: TGTGCCAGCAGTTTATGGGGGTTCGCTGAAGCTTTCTTT. The full variable domain, rest sourced from reference TRBV28 and TRBJ1-1, is DVKVTQSSRYLVKRTGEKVFLECVQDMDHENMFWYRQDPGLGLRLIYFSYDVKMKEKGDIPEGYSVSREKKERFSLILESASTNQTSMYLCASSLWGFAEAFFGQGTRLTVV.

The sample holds many counts of this clonotype. The chain links TRBV29-1 to TRBJ2-1; 10 bases are shared with TRBD1. Looked up from germline, CDR1 is SQVTM and CDR2 is ANQGSEA. The CDR3 consists of 17 residues. Unmatched junction bases numbered 9, after V lost 3 bases and J lost 1 base. The CDR3 loop reads CSVEVGTGDLSYNEQFF. CDR3 coding DNA: TGCAGCGTTGAGGTTGGGACAGGGGATTTATCCTACAATGAGCAGTTCTTC.

This clonotype was observed a few times. The chain has TRBV20-1 and TRBJ2-7; D is possibly TRBD2 (6 bases). Germline V gene lookup returns CDR1 DFQATT and CDR2 SNEGSKA (reference sequence). This CDR3 region has 13 residues. V lost 2 bases to trimming and J lost 3 bases, with 11 bases between them. The chain's CDR3 is CSARSGLNYEQYF. The CDR3 nucleotides read TGCAGTGCTAGATCGGGACTGAACTACGAGCAGTACTTC.

This clonotype was counted only a few times. The chain is built from TRBV7-8 and TRBJ2-1; TRBD2 agrees at 8 bases. Germline V gene lookup returns CDR1 SGHVS and CDR2 FQNEAQ. Trimming removed 4 bases from V and 5 bases from J; junction bases left unmatched: 10. This CDR3 spans 16 amino acids. CDR3 in DNA: TGTGCCAGCAGCTCACAGCGGGAGAGGTCAGACAATGAGCAGTTCTTC. The encoded protein is CASSSQRERSDNEQFF.

The chain uses TRBV3-1 and TRBJ2-5, with D possibly being TRBD2 (6 bases). Germline lookup yields CDR1 LGHDT and CDR2 YNNKEL (reference sequence). The CDR3 totals 16 residues. The V and J ends lost 0 bases and 4 bases respectively, with 15 bases between them. CDR3 DNA sequence: TGTGCCAGCAGCCAAGACCCCCCTAGCGTAGGAGAGACCCAGTACTTC. It specifies CASSQDPPSVGETQYF.

This clonotype was observed a handful of times. This sequence joins TRBV7-9 and TRBJ1-1, with a possible D match to TRBD1 (6 bases). CDR1 and CDR2 from the germline V gene are SEHNR and FQNEAQ (reference sequence). The CDR3 runs to 15 residues. V lost 4 bases and J lost 5, with 17 bases in between. The CDR3 DNA reads TGTGCCAGCAGCTCCCGACAGGCGGATAGAACTGAAGCTTTCTTT. Protein product: CASSSRQADRTEAFF.

The chain combines TRBV7-2 with TRBJ2-5; D is unclear. V lost 2 bases to trimming and J lost 5 bases, with 15 bases between them. CDR3 length: 15 residues. Germline V gene lookup returns CDR1 SGHTA and CDR2 FQGNSA. CDR3 residues: CASSLSVASRETQYF. In nucleotides, the CDR3 is TGTGCCAGCAGCTTATCGGTAGCTTCGAGGGAGACCCAGTACTTC.

The chain's CDR3 is CASSIPAGGYGYTF. The CDR3 DNA is TGTGCCAGTAGTATCCCTGCAGGGGGCTATGGCTACACCTTC. This chain uses TRBV19 with TRBJ1-2; 7 nucleotides line up with TRBD1. V lost 3 bases to trimming and J lost 4 bases; unmatched junction nucleotides: 5. Germline loops: CDR1 LNHDA, CDR2 SQIVND (reference sequence). This CDR3 has 14 amino acids.

V and J are TRBV5-1 and TRBJ1-1, with a weak D call TRBD1 (6 bases). CDR1 is SGHRS, CDR2 YFSETQ, per germline. V dropped 2 bases and J dropped 4 bases, with 21 bases sitting between them. This CDR3 has 17 amino acids. CDR3 in DNA: TGCGCCAGCAGCTTTGCCGGGCAGGGGAAGCGGTTCACTGAAGCTTTCTTT. This encodes CASSFAGQGKRFTEAFF.

This clonotype was counted only a few times. The chain has TRBV6-2 or TRBV6-3 and TRBJ2-6, with D hard to call. V lost 7 bases and J lost 2, with 0 bases in between. The CDR3 has 11 amino acids. Per germline, CDR1 MNHEY and CDR2 SVGEGT. CDR3 amino acids: CASTGANVLTF. Here the CDR3 DNA reads TGTGCCAGCACTGGGGCCAACGTCCTGACTTTC.

V is TRBV20-1 and J is TRBJ2-1, with 7 bases fitting TRBD2. Germline CDR1 is DFQATT and CDR2 is SNEGSKA (reference sequence). Losses at the gene ends were 0 bases for V and 6 bases for J; bases not matched to a gene: 8. The CDR3 extends over 15 amino acids. CDR3 DNA sequence: TGCAGTGCTAGAGATGGTGGGAGGGCCAGCAATGAGCAGTTCTTC. This sequence encodes CSARDGGRASNEQFF.

This clonotype was found a few times. This chain links TRBV6-1 with TRBJ2-1, with 8 bases that match TRBD2. Germline V gene lookup returns CDR1 MNHNS and CDR2 SASEGT. With 6 bases clipped from V and 0 bases from J, the junction kept 10 bases outside the gene matches. CDR3 length equals 17 residues. The CDR3: CASSKYPGGSSYNEQFF. The DNA for the CDR3 is TGTGCCAGCAGCAAATATCCGGGGGGGAGCTCCTACAATGAGCAGTTCTTC.

The table lists this clonotype with many counts. The rearrangement joins TRBV7-9 to TRBJ2-1; D possibly corresponds to TRBD2 (5 bases). The germline V gene encodes CDR1 SEHNR and CDR2 FQNEAQ (reference sequence). Deletions cut 0 bases from V and 4 bases from J, with 13 bases between. The CDR3 sequence is 16 residues long. The CDR3 protein is CASSLARGIGYNEQFF. The CDR3 DNA is TGTGCCAGCAGCTTAGCCCGGGGAATCGGGTACAATGAGCAGTTCTTC. Complete variable domain (other parts from reference TRBV7-9 and TRBJ2-1): DTGVSQNPRHKITKRGQNVTFRCDPISEHNRLYWYRQTLGQGPEFLTYFQNEAQLEKSRLLSDRFSAERPKGSFSTLEIQRTEQGDSAMYLCASSLARGIGYNEQFFGPGTRLTVL.

This chain joins TRBV7-9 and TRBJ2-2; D may be TRBD1 (7 bases). V was clipped by 2 bases and J by 4 bases, with 17 bases between them. The germline V gene encodes CDR1 SEHNR and CDR2 FQNEAQ (reference sequence). The CDR3 spans 17 residues. CDR3 bases: TGTGCCAGCAGCTTATCTCGACGGCAGGGGGGCACCGGGGAGCTGTTTTTT. Translating it yields CASSLSRRQGGTGELFF. Supplemented by reference TRBV7-9 and TRBJ2-2, the full variable domain reads DTGVSQNPRHKITKRGQNVTFRCDPISEHNRLYWYRQTLGQGPEFLTYFQNEAQLEKSRLLSDRFSAERPKGSFSTLEIQRTEQGDSAMYLCASSLSRRQGGTGELFFGEGSRLTVL.

At least ten counts were recorded for this clonotype. The chain links TRBV12-3 or TRBV12-4 to TRBJ2-2; 10 positions match TRBD2. V gave up 2 bases and J gave up 4 bases; unmatched junction bases: 1. The CDR3 spans 15 residues. CDR3 protein: CASSLRLAGTGELFF. DNA of the CDR3: TGTGCCAGCAGTTTAAGACTAGCGGGCACCGGGGAGCTGTTTTTT.

This chain uses TRBV5-1 with TRBJ2-1; a weak D match, TRBD2 (6 bases). V was pared by 9 bases and J by 7 bases, with 17 bases between. Germline lookup yields CDR1 SGHRS and CDR2 YFSETQ. This CDR3 spans 13 amino acids. The CDR3 DNA reads as TGCGCCACCACCTACGGAGGGAGTAATGAGCAGTTCTTC. This sequence encodes CATTYGGSNEQFF.

The chain joins TRBV3-1 to TRBJ2-1; TRBD2 matches 12 bases. Germline V lookup: CDR1 LGHDT, CDR2 YNNKEL (reference sequence). Trimming at V came to 6 bases and at J to 8 bases, leaving 5 bases not matched to a gene. This CDR3 comprises 14 residues. The CDR3 here is CASRSLAGGHEQFF. CDR3 in DNA: TGTGCCAGCAGGTCACTAGCGGGGGGACATGAGCAGTTCTTC.

There are a few counts of this clonotype. V gene TRBV20-1 combines with J gene TRBJ2-1; 7 bases align to TRBD1. The CDR3 totals 13 residues. Germline loops: CDR1 DFQATT, CDR2 SNEGSKA (reference sequence). Germline trimming cut 1 base from V and 10 bases from J; bases unmatched to any gene: 7. CDR3 bases: TGCAGTGCTAGAGGAACACAGGGGTGGGAGCAGTTCTTC. It yields the protein CSARGTQGWEQFF.

This clonotype was counted only a few times. V usage is TRBV4-2 and J usage is TRBJ2-1; the D is unclear. CDR1 is LGHNA, CDR2 YNFKEQ, per germline. This CDR3 region has 13 residues. With 2 bases removed from V and 4 bases from J, the gap between germline ends came to 6 bases. The CDR3 region has the DNA TGTGCCAGCAGCCAATCCCTATACAATGAGCAGTTCTTC. It specifies CASSQSLYNEQFF.